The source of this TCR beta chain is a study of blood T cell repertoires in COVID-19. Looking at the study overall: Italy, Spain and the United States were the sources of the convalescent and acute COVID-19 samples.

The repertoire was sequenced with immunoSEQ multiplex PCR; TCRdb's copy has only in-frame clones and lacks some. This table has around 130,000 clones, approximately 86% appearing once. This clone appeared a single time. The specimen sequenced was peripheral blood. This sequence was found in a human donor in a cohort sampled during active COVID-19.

CDR3 loop: CASTSGQYTDTQYF. The CDR3 coding sequence is TGTGCCAGCACCTCTGGACAGTACACAGATACGCAGTATTTT. The gene calls are TRBV3-1 (or the pseudogene TRBV3-2) and TRBJ2-3, with D possibly matching TRBD1 (6 bases). The CDR3 spans 14 residues. Germline loops: CDR1 LGHDT, CDR2 YNNKEL (reference sequence). V gave up 7 bases and J gave up 2 bases, with 13 bases separating them.